A single sample is the source of the 2 T cell receptor beta chains below, sequenced in a study of T cells after yellow fever vaccination. TCRdb itself ran the 5' RACE reads through MiXCR, one entry per CDR3 protein. The sample consists of over 150,000 distinct CDR3 sequences, approximately 6.2% of them appearing once. The material was CD4+ T cells sorted from PBMCs, obtained on the day of the first yellow fever vaccination. The receptors originated from a man aged 18 to 30 who received the YFV17D yellow fever vaccine.

In the case of this clonotype: A much larger clone lies a single base off, so this may be a read error. The genes are TRBV7-2 and TRBJ2-3; no definite D call. The CDR3 is 12 amino acids. Germline lookup yields CDR1 SGHTA and CDR2 FQGNSA. V was clipped by 4 bases and J by 4 bases, with 6 bases between them. CDR3 sequence reads: CASSSVADTQYF. CDR3 nucleotides: TGTGCCAGCAGCTCGGTGGCAGATACGCAGTATTTT.

This clonotype showed up many times. The chain has TRBV5-1 and TRBJ2-3; D is unresolved. Trimming left V 2 bases short and J 4 bases short, with 5 bases between. CDR1 is SGHRS and CDR2 is YFSETQ in the germline V gene. CDR3 length: 12 amino acids. The CDR3 nucleotides read TGCGCCAGCAGCTTCGGCCCAGATACGCAGTATTTT. Protein sequence: CASSFGPDTQYF.